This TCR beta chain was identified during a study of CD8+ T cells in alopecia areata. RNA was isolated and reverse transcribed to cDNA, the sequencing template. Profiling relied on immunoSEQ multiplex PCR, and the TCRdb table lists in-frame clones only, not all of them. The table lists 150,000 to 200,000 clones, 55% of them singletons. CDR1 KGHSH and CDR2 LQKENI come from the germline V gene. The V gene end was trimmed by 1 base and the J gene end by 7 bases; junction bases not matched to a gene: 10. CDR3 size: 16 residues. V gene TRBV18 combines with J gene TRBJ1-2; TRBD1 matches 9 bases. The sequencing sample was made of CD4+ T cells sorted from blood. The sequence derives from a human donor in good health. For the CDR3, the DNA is TGTGCCAGCTCACCACGACAGGACAGGGGTTATTCTGGCTACACCTTC. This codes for CASSPRQDRGYSGYTF.